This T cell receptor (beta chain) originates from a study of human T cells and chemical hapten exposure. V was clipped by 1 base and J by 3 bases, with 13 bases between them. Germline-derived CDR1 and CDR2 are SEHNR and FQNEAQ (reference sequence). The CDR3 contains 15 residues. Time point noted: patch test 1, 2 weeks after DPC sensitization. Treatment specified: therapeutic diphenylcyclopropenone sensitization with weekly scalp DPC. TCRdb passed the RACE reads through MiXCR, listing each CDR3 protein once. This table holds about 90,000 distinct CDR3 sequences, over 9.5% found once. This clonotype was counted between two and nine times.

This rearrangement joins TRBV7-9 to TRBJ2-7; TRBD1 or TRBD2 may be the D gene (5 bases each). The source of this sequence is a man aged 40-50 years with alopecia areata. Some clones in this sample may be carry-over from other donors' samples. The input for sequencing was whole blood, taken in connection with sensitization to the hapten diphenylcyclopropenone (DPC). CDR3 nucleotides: TGTGCCAGCAGCTTAGGCAGGGACGGGTTCTACGAGCAGTACGTC. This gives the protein CASSLGRDGFYEQYV.